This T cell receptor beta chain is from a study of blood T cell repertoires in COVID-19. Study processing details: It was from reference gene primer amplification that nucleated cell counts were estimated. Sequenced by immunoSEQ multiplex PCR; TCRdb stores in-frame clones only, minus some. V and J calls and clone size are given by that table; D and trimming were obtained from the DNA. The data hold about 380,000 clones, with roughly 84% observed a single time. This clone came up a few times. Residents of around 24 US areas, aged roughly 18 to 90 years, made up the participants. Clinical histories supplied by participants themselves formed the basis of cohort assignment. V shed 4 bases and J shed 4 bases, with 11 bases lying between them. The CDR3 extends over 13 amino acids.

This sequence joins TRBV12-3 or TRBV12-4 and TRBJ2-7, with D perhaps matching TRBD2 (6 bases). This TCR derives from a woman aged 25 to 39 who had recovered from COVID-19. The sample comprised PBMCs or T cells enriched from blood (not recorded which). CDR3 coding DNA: TGTGCCAGCAGTTCAATAGGAGGGTACGAGCAGTACTTC. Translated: CASSSIGGYEQYF.